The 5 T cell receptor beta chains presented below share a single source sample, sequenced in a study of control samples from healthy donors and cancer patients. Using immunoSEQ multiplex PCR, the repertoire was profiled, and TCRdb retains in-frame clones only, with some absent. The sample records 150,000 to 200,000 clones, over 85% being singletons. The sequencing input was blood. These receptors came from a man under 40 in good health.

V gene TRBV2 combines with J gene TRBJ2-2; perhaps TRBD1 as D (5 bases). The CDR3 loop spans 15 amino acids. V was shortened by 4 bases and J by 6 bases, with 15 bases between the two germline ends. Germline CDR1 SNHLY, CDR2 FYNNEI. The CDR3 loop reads CASSGRLTGPGELFF. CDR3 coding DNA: TGTGCCAGCAGTGGCCGACTTACAGGCCCCGGGGAGCTGTTTTTT.

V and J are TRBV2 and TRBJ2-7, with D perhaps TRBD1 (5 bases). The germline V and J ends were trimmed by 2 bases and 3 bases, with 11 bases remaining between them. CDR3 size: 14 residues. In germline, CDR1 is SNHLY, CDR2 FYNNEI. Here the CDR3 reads CASSEPTTGYEQYF. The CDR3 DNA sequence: TGTGCCAGCAGTGAACCCACCACAGGCTACGAGCAGTACTTC.

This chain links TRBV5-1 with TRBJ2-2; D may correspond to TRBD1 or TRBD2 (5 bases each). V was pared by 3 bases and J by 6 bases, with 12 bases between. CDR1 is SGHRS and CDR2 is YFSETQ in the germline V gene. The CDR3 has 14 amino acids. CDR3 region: CASSSGAAAGELFF. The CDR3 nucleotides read TGCGCCAGCAGCTCCGGGGCGGCGGCCGGGGAGCTGTTTTTT.

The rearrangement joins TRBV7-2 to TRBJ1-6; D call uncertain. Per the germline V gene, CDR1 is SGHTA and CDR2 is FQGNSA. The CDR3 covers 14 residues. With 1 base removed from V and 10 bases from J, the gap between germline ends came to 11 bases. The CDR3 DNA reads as TGTGCCAGCAGCTTAGAGGCCTCCCGGTCACCCCTCCACTTT. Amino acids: CASSLEASRSPLHF.

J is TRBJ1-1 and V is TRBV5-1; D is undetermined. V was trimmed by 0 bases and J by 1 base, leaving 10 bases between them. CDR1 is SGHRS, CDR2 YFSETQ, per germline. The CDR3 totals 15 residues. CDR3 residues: CASSLVVGSNTEAFF. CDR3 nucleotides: TGCGCCAGCAGCTTGGTAGTGGGGTCGAACACTGAAGCTTTCTTT. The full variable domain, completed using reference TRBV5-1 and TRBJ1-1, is KAGVTQTPRYLIKTRGQQVTLSCSPISGHRSVSWYQQTPGQGLQFLFEYFSETQRNKGNFPGRFSGRQFSNSRSEMNVSTLELGDSALYLCASSLVVGSNTEAFFGQGTRLTVV.